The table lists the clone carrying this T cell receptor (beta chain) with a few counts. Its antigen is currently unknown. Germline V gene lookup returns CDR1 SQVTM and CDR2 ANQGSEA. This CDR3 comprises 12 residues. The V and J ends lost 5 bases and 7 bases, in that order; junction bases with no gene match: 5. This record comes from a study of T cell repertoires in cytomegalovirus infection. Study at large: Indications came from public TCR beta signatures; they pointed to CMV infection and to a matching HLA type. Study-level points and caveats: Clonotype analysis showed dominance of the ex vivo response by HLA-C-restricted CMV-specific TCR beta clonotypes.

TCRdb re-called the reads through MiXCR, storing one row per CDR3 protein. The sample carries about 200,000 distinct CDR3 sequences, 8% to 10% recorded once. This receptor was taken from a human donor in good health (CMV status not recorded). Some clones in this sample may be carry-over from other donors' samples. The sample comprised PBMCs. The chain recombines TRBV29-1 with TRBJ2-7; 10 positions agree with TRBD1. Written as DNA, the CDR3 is TGCAGCGTTCGACAGGGGGCGAGTGAGCAGTACTTC. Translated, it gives CSVRQGASEQYF.